This T cell receptor beta chain was sequenced for a study of blood T cell repertoires in COVID-19. About the study: Samples representing acute and convalescent COVID-19 were sourced from the United States, Italy and Spain. PBMCs, B-cell-depleted T cells, or T cells provided the cDNA or gDNA that made up the material.

Germline assignment: CDR1 MNHEY and CDR2 SMNVEV (reference sequence). The ends lost 8 bases at V and 3 bases at J; junction bases unmatched: 13. This CDR3 is 15 amino acids long. Per the study methods: Reference gene primer amplification gave nucleated cell count estimates. TCRdb's copy holds only in-frame clones and misses some; the assay was immunoSEQ multiplex PCR. V and J calls plus clone size are reproduced from that table; the DNA served to infer D and trimming. The data hold approximately 200,000 clones, with about 87% observed a single time. V gene TRBV27 combines with J gene TRBJ2-7, with TRBD2 matching 7 bases. The origin of this receptor is a woman between 25 and 40 years old with acute or convalescent COVID-19. The material sequenced was peripheral blood. CDR3 protein: CASQPHGLVHYEQYF. The CDR3 bases are TGTGCCAGCCAACCCCACGGACTAGTCCACTACGAGCAGTACTTC.